Listed below are T cell receptor beta chains from one sample, sequenced in a study of blood T cell repertoires in COVID-19. Repertoires were generated with immunoSEQ multiplex PCR, while TCRdb's copy carries only in-frame clones and drops some. Of 70,000 or so clones listed, around 83% are singletons. The sample consisted of peripheral blood. All receptors come from a man aged 70 or older with active COVID-19. Both conserved end residues are part of each CDR3. The order of the fields is clone size, V gene, D gene, J gene, CDR3 protein, CDR3 DNA. D genes are given only for firm matches. Part of the rows lack a size; the others show once, few, many or a class for expanded clones.

clone_size: -; v_call: TRBV4-3; d_call: -; j_call: TRBJ2-1; cdr3_aa: CASSPPLLGANNEQFF; cdr3_nt: TGCGCCAGCAGCCCCCCCCTTCTAGGCGCCAACAATGAGCAGTTCTTC
clone_size: -; v_call: TRBV18; d_call: TRBD1; j_call: TRBJ1-6; cdr3_aa: CASSPPEQGFQSLHF; cdr3_nt: TGTGCCAGCTCACCACCTGAACAGGGGTTCCAATCCCTCCACTTT
clone_size: -; v_call: TRBV10-1; d_call: -; j_call: TRBJ1-5; cdr3_aa: CASSLGEVSNQPQHF; cdr3_nt: TGCGCCAGCAGCCTTGGGGAGGTTAGCAATCAGCCCCAGCATTTT
clone_size: -; v_call: TRBV6-6; d_call: TRBD1; j_call: TRBJ2-1; cdr3_aa: CASSPRGQGRGSGTYNEQFF; cdr3_nt: TGTGCCAGCAGTCCCCGGGGACAGGGTCGCGGTAGCGGCACCTACAATGAGCAGTTCTTC
clone_size: -; v_call: TRBV20-1; d_call: -; j_call: TRBJ2-5; cdr3_aa: CSAAGLETQYF; cdr3_nt: TGCAGTGCGGCGGGGTTGGAGACCCAGTACTTC
clone_size: few; v_call: TRBV12-5; d_call: TRBD1; j_call: TRBJ2-1; cdr3_aa: CASGSPAGGVGAQNEQFF; cdr3_nt: TGTGCTAGTGGTTCCCCGGCAGGGGGCGTCGGGGCCCAGAATGAGCAGTTCTTC
clone_size: -; v_call: TRBV2; d_call: -; j_call: TRBJ2-5; cdr3_aa: CASSEARGSPRETQYF; cdr3_nt: TGTGCCAGCAGTGAAGCGCGGGGTAGCCCTCGGGAGACCCAGTACTTC
clone_size: -; v_call: TRBV5-6; d_call: TRBD2; j_call: TRBJ2-6; cdr3_aa: CASSLLASGANVLTF; cdr3_nt: TGTGCCAGCAGCTTACTAGCGTCTGGGGCCAACGTCCTGACTTTC
clone_size: -; v_call: TRBV9; d_call: TRBD2; j_call: TRBJ2-3; cdr3_aa: CASSVGLAASTDTQYF; cdr3_nt: TGTGCCAGCAGCGTAGGGCTAGCGGCTAGCACAGATACGCAGTATTTT
clone_size: -; v_call: TRBV5-4; d_call: -; j_call: TRBJ2-7; cdr3_aa: CASSPPGNRYEQYF; cdr3_nt: TGTGCCAGCAGCCCACCCGGGAATCGCTACGAGCAGTACTTC
clone_size: -; v_call: TRBV10-2; d_call: -; j_call: TRBJ2-2; cdr3_aa: CASSEPGPGYPGELFF; cdr3_nt: TGCGCCAGCAGTGAGCCGGGTCCCGGCTACCCCGGGGAGCTGTTTTTT
clone_size: -; v_call: TRBV2; d_call: -; j_call: TRBJ1-1; cdr3_aa: CASRWEVTEAFF; cdr3_nt: TGTGCCAGCAGGTGGGAGGTCACTGAAGCTTTCTTT
clone_size: -; v_call: TRBV6-6; d_call: TRBD1; j_call: TRBJ1-1; cdr3_aa: CASSYPGTGHTEAFF; cdr3_nt: TGTGCCAGCAGTTACCCCGGGACAGGGCACACTGAAGCTTTCTTT
clone_size: -; v_call: TRBV6-5; d_call: TRBD2; j_call: TRBJ2-7; cdr3_aa: CASCRGGRAGYEQYF; cdr3_nt: TGTGCCAGCTGTCGGGGCGGGAGGGCCGGGTACGAGCAGTACTTC
clone_size: -; v_call: TRBV9; d_call: -; j_call: TRBJ2-5; cdr3_aa: CASSPRGESGQETQYF; cdr3_nt: TGTGCCAGCAGCCCCAGGGGTGAGAGTGGCCAAGAGACCCAGTACTTC
clone_size: -; v_call: TRBV28; d_call: TRBD2; j_call: TRBJ2-5; cdr3_aa: CATGLAGLVETQYF; cdr3_nt: TGTGCCACCGGACTAGCGGGATTGGTAGAGACCCAGTACTTC
clone_size: once; v_call: TRBV30; d_call: TRBD2; j_call: TRBJ2-1; cdr3_aa: CAWSVRAGDYNEQFF; cdr3_nt: TGTGCCTGGAGTGTACGTGCGGGAGACTACAATGAGCAGTTCTTC
clone_size: -; v_call: TRBV28; d_call: TRBD1; j_call: TRBJ1-3; cdr3_aa: CASRETQGASGNTIYF; cdr3_nt: TGTGCCAGCAGAGAGACACAGGGGGCGTCTGGAAACACCATATATTTT
clone_size: -; v_call: TRBV10-3; d_call: TRBD1; j_call: TRBJ1-1; cdr3_aa: CAIRGTGGGSEAFF; cdr3_nt: TGTGCCATCCGCGGGACAGGTGGCGGGTCTGAAGCTTTCTTT
clone_size: once; v_call: TRBV11-2; d_call: -; j_call: TRBJ2-1; cdr3_aa: CASSPRFRSTYYNEQFF; cdr3_nt: TGTGCCAGCAGCCCTCGGTTCCGGTCCACCTACTACAATGAGCAGTTCTTC
clone_size: -; v_call: TRBV18; d_call: -; j_call: TRBJ1-1; cdr3_aa: CASSPLGGANTEAFF; cdr3_nt: TGTGCCAGCTCACCCCTGGGAGGGGCGAACACTGAAGCTTTCTTT
clone_size: -; v_call: TRBV9; d_call: TRBD2; j_call: TRBJ2-3; cdr3_aa: CASSLGLAGGTDTQYF; cdr3_nt: TGTGCCAGCAGCCTGGGACTAGCGGGGGGCACAGATACGCAGTATTTT
clone_size: -; v_call: TRBV28; d_call: TRBD1; j_call: TRBJ1-1; cdr3_aa: CASSFRTGGTEAFF; cdr3_nt: TGTGCCAGCAGTTTCCGGACAGGGGGGACTGAAGCTTTCTTT
clone_size: few; v_call: TRBV14; d_call: -; j_call: TRBJ2-1; cdr3_aa: CASSQDGGGPFF; cdr3_nt: TGTGCCAGCAGCCAAGATGGGGGAGGTCCGTTCTTC
clone_size: -; v_call: TRBV5-1; d_call: TRBD1; j_call: TRBJ2-5; cdr3_aa: CASSPRTGPQETQYF; cdr3_nt: TGCGCCAGCAGCCCCCGGACAGGGCCCCAAGAGACCCAGTACTTC
clone_size: -; v_call: TRBV9; d_call: TRBD1; j_call: TRBJ2-1; cdr3_aa: CASSVGVAGGRHEQFF; cdr3_nt: TGTGCCAGCAGCGTAGGGGTGGCAGGGGGCCGGCATGAGCAGTTCTTC
clone_size: -; v_call: TRBV6-5; d_call: TRBD2; j_call: TRBJ2-3; cdr3_aa: CASTPGAGGPSTQYF; cdr3_nt: TGTGCCAGCACCCCAGGTGCGGGAGGGCCGAGTACGCAGTATTTT
clone_size: -; v_call: TRBV11-2; d_call: -; j_call: TRBJ2-1; cdr3_aa: CASSLDFAAYNEQFF; cdr3_nt: TGTGCCAGCAGCTTAGATTTTGCGGCCTACAATGAGCAGTTCTTC
clone_size: -; v_call: TRBV30; d_call: TRBD1; j_call: TRBJ1-2; cdr3_aa: CAWSVRGQPYGYTF; cdr3_nt: TGTGCCTGGAGTGTACGGGGACAGCCCTATGGCTACACCTTC
clone_size: few; v_call: TRBV7-2; d_call: TRBD2; j_call: TRBJ2-3; cdr3_aa: CASTQWLAGGTDTQYF; cdr3_nt: TGTGCCAGCACCCAGTGGCTAGCGGGAGGCACAGATACGCAGTATTTT
clone_size: -; v_call: TRBV9; d_call: TRBD1; j_call: TRBJ2-2; cdr3_aa: CASSVGWDSGELFF; cdr3_nt: TGTGCCAGCAGCGTAGGGTGGGACAGCGGGGAGCTGTTTTTT
clone_size: -; v_call: TRBV6-5; d_call: -; j_call: TRBJ2-7; cdr3_aa: CASRRDGLTYEQYF; cdr3_nt: TGTGCCAGCAGAAGGGACGGACTAACCTACGAGCAGTACTTC
clone_size: -; v_call: TRBV28; d_call: TRBD2; j_call: TRBJ2-2; cdr3_aa: CASSLWKLAGGPGELFF; cdr3_nt: TGTGCCAGCAGTTTATGGAAGCTAGCGGGAGGGCCCGGGGAGCTGTTTTTT
clone_size: -; v_call: TRBV7-2; d_call: -; j_call: TRBJ2-1; cdr3_aa: CASSPLPSSYNEQFF; cdr3_nt: TGTGCCAGCAGCCCCTTACCCAGCTCCTACAATGAGCAGTTCTTC
clone_size: few; v_call: TRBV21-1; d_call: -; j_call: TRBJ2-7; cdr3_aa: CASSKEGQAYEQYF; cdr3_nt: TGTGCCAGCAGCAAAGAGGGACAGGCCTACGAGCAGTACTTC
clone_size: -; v_call: TRBV19; d_call: TRBD1; j_call: TRBJ1-3; cdr3_aa: CASTPGGSGNTIYF; cdr3_nt: TGTGCCAGTACCCCAGGGGGCTCTGGAAACACCATATATTTT
clone_size: once; v_call: TRBV7-9; d_call: TRBD1; j_call: TRBJ2-5; cdr3_aa: CASSSTGAGEQETQYF; cdr3_nt: TGTGCCAGCAGCTCAACAGGGGCTGGGGAACAAGAGACCCAGTACTTC
clone_size: -; v_call: TRBV19; d_call: TRBD1; j_call: TRBJ2-7; cdr3_aa: CASSSTGGNEQYF; cdr3_nt: TGTGCCAGTAGTAGCACAGGGGGAAACGAGCAGTACTTC
clone_size: many; v_call: TRBV5-1; d_call: -; j_call: TRBJ1-6; cdr3_aa: CASSLGGVGNNSPLHF; cdr3_nt: TGCGCCAGCAGCCTCGGGGGTGTAGGAAATAATTCACCCCTCCACTTT
clone_size: -; v_call: TRBV24-1; d_call: TRBD2; j_call: TRBJ2-1; cdr3_aa: CATRLAGDNEQFF; cdr3_nt: TGTGCCACCAGGCTAGCGGGGGACAATGAGCAGTTCTTC
clone_size: -; v_call: TRBV18; d_call: -; j_call: TRBJ2-1; cdr3_aa: CASSPVLAPTGNEQFF; cdr3_nt: TGTGCCAGCTCACCAGTACTAGCCCCGACGGGGAATGAGCAGTTCTTC
clone_size: -; v_call: TRBV30; d_call: TRBD1; j_call: TRBJ1-2; cdr3_aa: CACLTGQGGYGYTF; cdr3_nt: TGTGCCTGCCTAACGGGACAGGGGGGCTATGGCTACACCTTC
clone_size: -; v_call: TRBV9; d_call: -; j_call: TRBJ2-3; cdr3_aa: CASSGLGVAGGLHTQYF; cdr3_nt: TGTGCCAGCAGCGGGCTTGGGGTCGCCGGGGGTCTGCATACGCAGTATTTT
clone_size: -; v_call: TRBV2; d_call: -; j_call: TRBJ1-5; cdr3_aa: CASQERVTNQPQHF; cdr3_nt: TGTGCCAGCCAGGAGCGGGTTACCAATCAGCCCCAGCATTTT
clone_size: -; v_call: TRBV18; d_call: -; j_call: TRBJ2-1; cdr3_aa: CASSPGLDEQFF; cdr3_nt: TGTGCCAGCTCACCGGGACTGGATGAGCAGTTCTTC
clone_size: once; v_call: TRBV13; d_call: -; j_call: TRBJ2-1; cdr3_aa: CASSLVGDWPNEQFF; cdr3_nt: TGTGCCAGCAGCTTAGTGGGGGACTGGCCCAATGAGCAGTTCTTC
clone_size: few; v_call: TRBV3-1/TRBV3-2; d_call: -; j_call: TRBJ2-3; cdr3_aa: CASSQDEAATQYF; cdr3_nt: TGTGCCAGCAGCCAAGATGAGGCGGCTACGCAGTATTTT
clone_size: few; v_call: TRBV19; d_call: -; j_call: TRBJ2-1; cdr3_aa: CASRSHRGSSYNEQFF; cdr3_nt: TGTGCCAGTAGAAGCCATCGTGGTTCATCCTACAATGAGCAGTTCTTC
clone_size: -; v_call: TRBV2; d_call: -; j_call: TRBJ1-6; cdr3_aa: CASSSTGINNSPLHF; cdr3_nt: TGTGCCAGCAGTTCGACCGGGATCAATAATTCACCCCTCCACTTT
clone_size: -; v_call: TRBV6-5; d_call: -; j_call: TRBJ2-7; cdr3_aa: CASKAGSYEQYF; cdr3_nt: TGTGCCAGCAAGGCAGGGTCGTACGAGCAGTACTTC
clone_size: -; v_call: TRBV6-5; d_call: -; j_call: TRBJ2-7; cdr3_aa: CASSYLPGMAGEQYF; cdr3_nt: TGTGCCAGCAGTTACCTTCCGGGCATGGCGGGGGAGCAGTACTTC
clone_size: -; v_call: TRBV7-3; d_call: -; j_call: TRBJ2-1; cdr3_aa: CASSPPTSFEQFF; cdr3_nt: TGTGCCAGCAGCCCCCCCACTAGCTTTGAGCAGTTCTTC
clone_size: -; v_call: TRBV7-2; d_call: TRBD1; j_call: TRBJ1-3; cdr3_aa: CASSLAGQVGPGNTIYF; cdr3_nt: TGTGCCAGCAGCTTAGCGGGACAGGTCGGGCCTGGAAACACCATATATTTT
clone_size: -; v_call: TRBV24-1; d_call: TRBD1; j_call: TRBJ2-1; cdr3_aa: CATSDNTGASYNEQFF; cdr3_nt: TGTGCCACCAGTGACAACACAGGGGCCTCCTACAATGAGCAGTTCTTC
clone_size: -; v_call: TRBV5-4; d_call: -; j_call: TRBJ1-4; cdr3_aa: CASRPGGNEKLFF; cdr3_nt: TGTGCCAGCAGACCCGGCGGTAATGAAAAACTGTTTTTT
clone_size: once; v_call: TRBV9; d_call: TRBD2; j_call: TRBJ2-3; cdr3_aa: CASSPSGRGTDTQYF; cdr3_nt: TGTGCCAGCAGCCCTAGCGGGAGGGGCACAGATACGCAGTATTTT